This TCR beta chain was captured by sequencing in a study of radiotherapy plus CTLA-4 blockade in lung cancer (dated by TCRdb to between 2018 and 2020). As for the study more broadly: Objective responses were observed in about a sixth of enrolled patients, and disease control was achieved in approximately 29%.

Library preparation was by the immunoSEQ multiplex PCR assay. TCRdb took this table from immuneACCESS and kept in-frame rearrangements with V and J called. Such tables lack part of the clones; where checked against another copy, unresolved V genes explain under half of the gap, and the rest is unexplained. The sample yields tens of thousands of clones; about 88% were counted once. The ten largest clones add up to 15% to 20% of the sample. Focal radiation therapy combined with CTLA-4 blockade (ipilimumab) was tested in patients with chemo-refractory metastatic non-small-cell lung cancer. General conclusions and limits of the study: After treatment with radiotherapy and ipilimumab, TCR clones that came from tumors expanded in the peripheral blood. Early dynamic changes in blood T cell clones, together with increased serum interferon-beta after radiation, were reported as the strongest predictors of response.

CDR1 and CDR2, per the germline V gene (reference sequence), are GTSNPN and SVGIG. The trim is 3 bases for V and 2 bases for J, with a gap of 13 bases between the germline ends. Reading from cysteine to phenylalanine, the CDR3 counts 14 amino acids. The sequence is cut down to CDR3 DNA, 42 bases in frame from base 1. Turning to this clone: Its target antigen remains unknown. No base quality information exists; no much larger clone differs at one position.

The specimen was peripheral blood, collected from a patient treated with radiotherapy plus ipilimumab. The sequence is built from TRBV30 and TRBJ2-5, with TRBD1 tentatively as D gene (6 bases match). The clonotype originates from a human donor with non-small cell lung cancer that progressed on radiotherapy plus ipilimumab. Here the CDR3 is given as CAWRTLGQQETQYF. In nucleotide form, the sequence is TGTGCCTGGAGGACCCTCGGACAGCAAGAGACCCAGTACTTC.